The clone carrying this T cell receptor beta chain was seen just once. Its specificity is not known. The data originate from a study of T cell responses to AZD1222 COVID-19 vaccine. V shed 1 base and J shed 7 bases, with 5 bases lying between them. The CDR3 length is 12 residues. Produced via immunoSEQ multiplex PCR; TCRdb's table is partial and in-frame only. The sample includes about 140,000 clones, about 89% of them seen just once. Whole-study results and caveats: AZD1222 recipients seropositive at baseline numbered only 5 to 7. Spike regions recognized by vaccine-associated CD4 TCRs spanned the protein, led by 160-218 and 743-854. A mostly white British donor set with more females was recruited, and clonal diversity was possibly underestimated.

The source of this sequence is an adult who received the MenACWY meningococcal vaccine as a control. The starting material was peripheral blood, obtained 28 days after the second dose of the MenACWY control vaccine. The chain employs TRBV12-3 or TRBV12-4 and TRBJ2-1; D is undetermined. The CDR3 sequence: CASSLGENEQFF. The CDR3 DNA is TGTGCCAGCAGTTTAGGGGAAAATGAGCAGTTCTTC.